This is a list of T cell receptor beta chains from one sample in a study of T-cell reconstitution after alpha-beta-depleted transplantation in children. One entry per CDR3 protein results from TCRdb running MiXCR on the PCR reads. The data show about 210,000 distinct CDR3 sequences, approximately 17% seen once. This specimen consisted of PBMCs, mostly from graft donor cells, obtained 360 days after TCRalphabeta/CD19-depleted stem cell transplant. The receptors were gathered from a male patient between 2 and 10 years old who had a stem cell transplant for acute lymphoblastic leukemia, so the T cells may come from the graft donor. CDR3s include the opening cysteine and the closing phenylalanine or tryptophan. A D gene is named only where the DNA matches it firmly. Some rows mark clone size as missing; the rest say once, few, many or name a class of expanded clone.

DNA: TGCGCCAGCAGCCAAGGCAAGAGACTGTACTACAATGAGCAGTTCTTC
CDR3: CASSQGKRLYYNEQFF
J: TRBJ2-1
V: TRBV4-3
size: few
D: -

DNA: TGCGCCAGCAGCCAAGAGGGGGCAACTAATGAAAAACTGTTTTTT
CDR3: CASSQEGATNEKLFF
J: TRBJ1-4
V: TRBV4-3
size: few
D: -

DNA: TGTGCCAGCAGCCCCGACGGGTACACTGAAGCTTTCTTT
CDR3: CASSPDGYTEAFF
J: TRBJ1-1
V: TRBV7-6
size: -
D: -

DNA: TGCAGTGTCAACAAGGACGGTGGTGTAGAGACCCAGTACTTC
CDR3: CSVNKDGGVETQYF
J: TRBJ2-5
V: TRBV20-1
size: few
D: -

DNA: TGTGCCAGCAGCTCCTCCCCCTACAGATACGCAGACAATGAGCAGTTCTTC
CDR3: CASSSSPYRYADNEQFF
J: TRBJ2-1
V: TRBV7-2
size: many
D: -

DNA: TGCGCCAGCAGCCTGAGCCAATCTAGCGGGGTGTATGGGGCCAACGTCCTGACTTTC
CDR3: CASSLSQSSGVYGANVLTF
J: TRBJ2-6
V: TRBV5-1
size: once
D: TRBD2

DNA: TGTGCCAGCAGTTACTCCGGTGCGGGGGGCCCAACCTACGAGCAGTACTTC
CDR3: CASSYSGAGGPTYEQYF
J: TRBJ2-7
V: TRBV6-5
size: -
D: TRBD2

DNA: TGTGCCAGCACCCTTGGGACAGGACTTTATCAGCCCCAGCATTTT
CDR3: CASTLGTGLYQPQHF
J: TRBJ1-5
V: TRBV12-3/TRBV12-4
size: -
D: TRBD1

DNA: TGCGCCAGCAGCGTTGGACGGGACAGAGCCCCATTAGCCAAAAACATTCAGTACTTC
CDR3: CASSVGRDRAPLAKNIQYF
J: TRBJ2-4
V: TRBV5-1
size: few
D: TRBD1

DNA: TGTGCCAGCAGCCAAGGGGGGTTGCAGTACTTC
CDR3: CASSQGGLQYF
J: TRBJ2-7
V: TRBV16
size: -
D: -

DNA: TGTGCCATCAGTGATGCCAAAAACATTCAGTACTTC
CDR3: CAISDAKNIQYF
J: TRBJ2-4
V: TRBV10-3
size: -
D: -

DNA: TGTGCCAGCAGCAGTGACAGGGGAAGGACCTTGATGGGCTACGAGCAGTACTTC
CDR3: CASSSDRGRTLMGYEQYF
J: TRBJ2-7
V: TRBV12-3/TRBV12-4
size: -
D: TRBD1

DNA: TGTGCCATCAATGAGAAACCATCACAAGAGACCCAGTACTTC
CDR3: CAINEKPSQETQYF
J: TRBJ2-5
V: TRBV10-3
size: -
D: -

DNA: TGCGCCAGCAGCCCGGGAGCCCTCTACGAGCAGTACTTC
CDR3: CASSPGALYEQYF
J: TRBJ2-7
V: TRBV5-1
size: -
D: -

DNA: TGTGCCAGCAGTTTGAGTGGGAATGGGGAGCTGTTTTTT
CDR3: CASSLSGNGELFF
J: TRBJ2-2
V: TRBV12-3/TRBV12-4
size: few
D: -

DNA: TGTGCCAGCAGCTCCCTAGGAGGGTTCCGCACTGAAGCTTTCTTT
CDR3: CASSSLGGFRTEAFF
J: TRBJ1-1
V: TRBV11-2
size: -
D: -

DNA: TGCGCCAGCAGCCTGTCGGGGGGAGGCACTGAAGCTTTCTTT
CDR3: CASSLSGGGTEAFF
J: TRBJ1-1
V: TRBV5-1
size: few
D: -

DNA: TGTGCCAGCAGGGGGACAGGCAGCACAGATACGCAGTATTTT
CDR3: CASRGTGSTDTQYF
J: TRBJ2-3
V: TRBV28
size: few
D: TRBD1

DNA: TGTGCCAGTAAGAACGGGCCCTCCTACGAGCAGTACTTC
CDR3: CASKNGPSYEQYF
J: TRBJ2-7
V: TRBV28
size: few
D: -

DNA: TGTGCCAGCAGTTTAAGCGCGCCCGGGGAGCTGTTTTTT
CDR3: CASSLSAPGELFF
J: TRBJ2-2
V: TRBV12-3/TRBV12-4
size: few
D: -

DNA: TGTGCCAGCAGCTTAGCGAGGGTGGGGGGGAAGGAGACCCAGTACTTC
CDR3: CASSLARVGGKETQYF
J: TRBJ2-5
V: TRBV7-2
size: few
D: TRBD2

DNA: TGTGCCAGCAGCCCTTTAAGGGGGGCCTACGAGCAGTACTTC
CDR3: CASSPLRGAYEQYF
J: TRBJ2-7
V: TRBV5-5
size: few
D: -

DNA: TGTGCCAGCAGTTTGTCTCAAGGGGGCAATCAGCCCCAGCATTTT
CDR3: CASSLSQGGNQPQHF
J: TRBJ1-5
V: TRBV12-3/TRBV12-4
size: -
D: -

DNA: TGTGCCAGCAGTGTGGGGGCTCAGGCATCGGGCTACACCTTC
CDR3: CASSVGAQASGYTF
J: TRBJ1-2
V: TRBV25-1
size: few
D: -

DNA: TGTGCCAGCAGTTTAGGGCCAGCCCATAATTCACCCCTCCACTTT
CDR3: CASSLGPAHNSPLHF
J: TRBJ1-6
V: TRBV27
size: few
D: -

DNA: TGTGCCAGCATCGGGACTCCTGAGAACACCGGGGAGCTGTTTTTT
CDR3: CASIGTPENTGELFF
J: TRBJ2-2
V: TRBV12-3/TRBV12-4
size: few
D: -

DNA: TGTGCCAGCAGTTTATTGCGGACGGGGGGACTACAAGAGACCCAGTACTTC
CDR3: CASSLLRTGGLQETQYF
J: TRBJ2-5
V: TRBV27
size: -
D: TRBD2

DNA: TGCAGCGTTGTCCACTTAGAAAGGGACACTGAAGCTTTCTTT
CDR3: CSVVHLERDTEAFF
J: TRBJ1-1
V: TRBV29-1
size: few
D: -

DNA: TGTGCCAGCAGTCCCGTGGGGGAGGGCTACACCTTC
CDR3: CASSPVGEGYTF
J: TRBJ1-2
V: TRBV6-6
size: few
D: -

DNA: TGTGCCTGCAGTCGAGACAGGGGACAGTACCGCTTCACAGATACGCAGTATTTT
CDR3: CACSRDRGQYRFTDTQYF
J: TRBJ2-3
V: TRBV12-3/TRBV12-4
size: -
D: TRBD1

DNA: TGCGCCAGCAGTGAGTCGTCGCGCGACCTCACCGGGGAGCTGTTTTTT
CDR3: CASSESSRDLTGELFF
J: TRBJ2-2
V: TRBV10-2
size: -
D: -

DNA: TGTGCCAGCAGCTTATCCCGGGGCGGGAGGGCAGATACGCAGTATTTT
CDR3: CASSLSRGGRADTQYF
J: TRBJ2-3
V: TRBV7-2
size: few
D: TRBD2

DNA: TGTGCCAGCAGCTCCGGGCCCTCCTACGAGCAGTACTTC
CDR3: CASSSGPSYEQYF
J: TRBJ2-7
V: TRBV11-2
size: -
D: -

DNA: TGTGCCAGCAGCGCAACCGGGACAGGGGTTTACGAGCAGTACTTC
CDR3: CASSATGTGVYEQYF
J: TRBJ2-7
V: TRBV7-9
size: many
D: TRBD1

DNA: TGCGCCAGCAGTCGGACAGGGTCTGGGGAGCAGTACTTC
CDR3: CASSRTGSGEQYF
J: TRBJ2-7
V: TRBV5-1
size: -
D: TRBD1

DNA: TGTGCCAGCAGTGAATATAAGGGGTGGTCCTACAATGAGCAGTTCTTC
CDR3: CASSEYKGWSYNEQFF
J: TRBJ2-1
V: TRBV25-1
size: -
D: -

DNA: TGCGCCAGCAGCTTGGATTGGTCCTCCCCCTCCGCTTTCTTT
CDR3: CASSLDWSSPSAFF
J: TRBJ1-1
V: TRBV5-1
size: few
D: -

DNA: TGCGCCAGCAGCTTGGTACCAGGGAGGGGCACCATATATTTT
CDR3: CASSLVPGRGTIYF
J: TRBJ1-3
V: TRBV5-1
size: few
D: -

DNA: TGTGCCAGCAGCTCCCTGAACTGGGTTAACACCATATATTTT
CDR3: CASSSLNWVNTIYF
J: TRBJ1-3
V: TRBV7-9
size: few
D: -

DNA: TGTGCCAGCAGTGTAACCTTCGGGGTCGGCGAGCAGTACTTC
CDR3: CASSVTFGVGEQYF
J: TRBJ2-7
V: TRBV28
size: -
D: -